Following are 26 T cell receptor beta chains from one sample sequenced in a study of control samples from healthy donors and cancer patients. Sequenced by immunoSEQ multiplex PCR; TCRdb stores in-frame clones only, minus some. The sample yields roughly 100,000 clones, just over 90% seen once. Sequencing was performed on blood. The source of these receptors is a woman younger than 35 in good health.

This sequence joins TRBV18 and TRBJ2-5; D ambiguous. Germline V gene data show CDR1 as KGHSH and CDR2 as LQKENI. V was trimmed by 5 bases and J by 2 bases, leaving 6 bases between them. This CDR3 comprises 12 residues. The CDR3 bases are TGTGCCAGCTCAAGTAAGCAAGAGACCCAGTACTTC. The encoded protein is CASSSKQETQYF.

This chain links TRBV4-2 with TRBJ2-4; the match to TRBD1 covers 10 bases. Unmatched junction bases numbered 6, after V lost 1 base and J lost 6 bases. The CDR3 is 16 residues long. Germline V gives CDR1 LGHNA, CDR2 YNFKEQ. The CDR3 loop reads CASSQGSGTGVNIQYF. The CDR3 coding sequence is TGTGCCAGCAGCCAAGGGAGTGGGACAGGGGTAAACATTCAGTACTTC.

This clone was observed a handful of times. The CDR3 spells CASSDTTGHGETQYF. The CDR3 bases are TGTGCCAGCAGCGACACAACGGGACACGGGGAGACCCAGTACTTC. This chain connects TRBV9 to TRBJ2-5; tentatively, D is TRBD1 (6 bases). The germline CDR1 and CDR2 sequences are SGDLS and YYNGEE. The V and J ends lost 3 bases and 5 bases respectively, with 17 bases between them. This CDR3 comprises 15 residues.

The CDR3 reads CASLRGNEQFF. The CDR3, as DNA: TGTGCCAGCCTCAGAGGAAATGAGCAGTTCTTC. The genes are TRBV6-6 and TRBJ2-1; the D is unclear. Germline values: CDR1 MNHNY, CDR2 SVGAGI (reference sequence). The germline V and J ends were trimmed by 8 bases and 7 bases, with 9 bases remaining between them. The CDR3 has 11 amino acids.

V gene TRBV11-1 combines with J gene TRBJ1-2; D is unresolved. Looked up from germline, CDR1 is SGHAT and CDR2 is FQDESV (reference sequence). The length of the CDR3 is 15 residues. V was pared by 1 base and J by 2 bases, with 11 bases between. The CDR3 nucleotides are TGTGCCAGCAGCTTAGGGGGTGGATCAAACTATGGCTACACCTTC. This translates into CASSLGGGSNYGYTF.

The chain is built from TRBV6-6 and TRBJ2-7; D not resolved. V shed 1 base and J shed 2 bases, with 9 bases lying between them. The germline V gene has CDR1 MNHNY and CDR2 SVGAGI (reference sequence). The CDR3 has 14 residues. CDR3 sequence: CASSYYHGTYEQYF. The CDR3, as DNA: TGTGCCAGCAGTTACTATCACGGAACCTACGAGCAGTACTTC.

This clone occurred once. The gene calls are TRBV5-4 and TRBJ1-2; D perhaps matches TRBD1 (5 bases). The CDR3 consists of 13 residues. Germline assignment: CDR1 SGHNT and CDR2 YYREEE (reference sequence). The V end lost 6 bases, the J end lost 3 bases, and 12 bases lay between the germline ends. CDR3 residues: CASTKDTYYGYTF. In DNA, the CDR3 is TGTGCCAGCACCAAGGACACCTACTATGGCTACACCTTC.

On this clone itself: The junction does not match germline at one end; this may be a read error. This rearrangement joins TRBV6-4 to TRBJ1-1; the D gene is possibly TRBD1 (6 bases). The germline gives CDR1 MRHNA, CDR2 SNTAGT. The CDR3 is 13 amino acids. The CDR3: CASSDGEKDSPLF. The CDR3 DNA sequence: TGTGCCAGCAGTGACGGGGAAAAGGACAGTCCCTTGTTT.

A single count supports this clone. The chain has TRBV6-4 and TRBJ1-1, with 10 bases lining up with TRBD1. The trim removed 6 bases at V and 5 bases at J, leaving 6 bases unmatched. The germline CDR1 and CDR2 sequences are MRHNA and SNTAGT. The CDR3 sequence is 14 residues long. This chain's CDR3 is CASRPGQGNTEAFF. In nucleotides, the CDR3 is TGTGCCAGCAGACCGGGACAGGGGAATACTGAAGCTTTCTTT.

V is TRBV13 and J is TRBJ2-7; a weak D match, TRBD1 (5 bases). This CDR3 is 14 amino acids long. V was trimmed by 2 bases and J by 5 bases, leaving 13 bases between them. Per germline, CDR1 PRHDT and CDR2 FYEKMQ (reference sequence). Here the CDR3 DNA reads TGTGCCAGCAGCTTAAGGGGCCTCGCAGACGAGCAGTACTTC. Its protein is CASSLRGLADEQYF.

This chain joins TRBV5-4 and TRBJ2-5; D gene ambiguous. Trimming left V 1 base short and J 2 bases short, with 6 bases between. Germline V gene sequence: CDR1 SGHNT, CDR2 YYREEE (reference sequence). This CDR3 spans 13 amino acids. The DNA of the CDR3 is TGTGCCAGCAGCTTGTTGGATCAAGAGACCCAGTACTTC. This codes for CASSLLDQETQYF.

V is TRBV24-1 and J is TRBJ1-2; no clear D gene. The length of the CDR3 is 14 residues. Looked up from germline, CDR1 is KGHDR and CDR2 is SFDVKD. The V end lost 3 bases, the J end lost 6 bases, and 13 bases lay between the germline ends. The CDR3 sequence: CATSDVRTLHGYTF. The CDR3 bases are TGTGCCACCAGTGATGTAAGGACCCTCCATGGCTACACCTTC.

The chain joins TRBV30 to TRBJ2-1, with unresolved D. CDR1 is GTSNPN and CDR2 is SVGIG in the germline V gene (reference sequence). The CDR3 loop spans 11 amino acids. V gave up 4 bases and J gave up 11 bases, with 12 bases separating them. CDR3 in DNA: TGTGCCTGGACCACGGGCGGAAAGCAGTTCTTC. Protein sequence: CAWTTGGKQFF. The full variable domain, its missing parts supplied by reference TRBV30 and TRBJ2-1, is SQTIHQWPATLVQPVGSPLSLECTVEGTSNPNLYWYRQAAGRGLQLLFYSVGIGQISSEVPQNLSASRPQDRQFILSSKKLLLSDSGFYLCAWTTGGKQFFGPGTRLTVL.

The chain uses TRBV28 and TRBJ1-2; 7 positions match TRBD1. Germline values: CDR1 MDHEN, CDR2 SYDVKM. J lost 6 bases, V lost 5 bases, and 18 bases had no gene match. This CDR3 spans 17 amino acids. CDR3 sequence reads: CASSQSRTGRLRNGYTF. The CDR3 DNA is TGTGCCAGCAGTCAATCTCGGACAGGCAGGCTGAGGAATGGCTACACCTTC.

V gene TRBV11-2 combines with J gene TRBJ2-1; 7 bases fit TRBD2. V was clipped by 1 base and J by 6 bases; unmatched bases: 12. This CDR3 spans 17 amino acids. Germline V gives CDR1 SGHAT, CDR2 FQNNGV. The chain's CDR3 is CASSLVSGGSFANEQFF. The CDR3 nucleotides are TGTGCCAGCAGCTTAGTTTCTGGCGGGAGCTTCGCCAATGAGCAGTTCTTC.

This chain links TRBV7-3 with TRBJ2-2; D is possibly TRBD2 (6 bases). V dropped 2 bases and J dropped 4 bases, with 14 bases sitting between them. Germline assignment: CDR1 SGHTA and CDR2 FQGTGA. This CDR3 is 16 amino acids long. The CDR3 is CASSLAGLGVTGELFF. In DNA, the CDR3 is TGTGCCAGCAGCTTAGCGGGGCTCGGGGTCACCGGGGAGCTGTTTTTT. The variable domain in full, with the rest retrieved from reference TRBV7-3 and TRBJ2-2, is GAGVSQTPSNKVTEKGKYVELRCDPISGHTALYWYRQSLGQGPEFLIYFQGTGAADDSGLPNDRFFAVRPEGSVSTLKIQRTERGDSAVYLCASSLAGLGVTGELFFGEGSRLTVL.

The chain links TRBV27 to TRBJ2-7, with 8 bases identical to TRBD1. This CDR3 has 16 residues. V trimming: 5 bases; J trimming: 2 bases; junction bases outside the gene matches: 11. Looked up from germline, CDR1 is MNHEY and CDR2 is SMNVEV (reference sequence). The CDR3 protein is CASSRDRGPATYEQYF. The CDR3 DNA is TGTGCCAGCAGTCGAGACAGGGGCCCTGCCACCTACGAGCAGTACTTC.

This rearrangement joins TRBV5-6 to TRBJ2-5; TRBD2 is a possible D gene (5 bases). From germline, CDR1 is SGHDT and CDR2 YYEEEE. Trimming cost V 1 base and J 2 bases, with 9 bases left between them. There are 14 residues in the CDR3. CDR3 in amino acids: CASSLTGIQETQYF. The CDR3 DNA sequence: TGTGCCAGCAGCTTGACCGGGATACAAGAGACCCAGTACTTC.

This sequence joins TRBV19 and TRBJ2-2, with a tentative D call TRBD1 (6 bases). The CDR3 has 14 amino acids. V gave up 7 bases and J gave up 3 bases, with 12 bases separating them. Germline CDR1 reads LNHDA; CDR2 reads SQIVND (reference sequence). The CDR3 loop is CASKEQGDTGELFF. For the CDR3, the DNA is TGTGCCAGTAAGGAACAGGGAGACACCGGGGAGCTGTTTTTT.

This clone was counted a single time. The V and J genes are TRBV7-2 and TRBJ1-6, with a possible D match to TRBD1 (5 bases). CDR1 is SGHTA, CDR2 FQGNSA, per germline. V lost 2 bases and J 6 bases, leaving 14 bases between the germline ends. CDR3 length equals 16 residues. CDR3 coding DNA: TGTGCCAGCAGCTTAACAGGTCTCACGTCTAATTCACCCCTCCACTTT. As protein: CASSLTGLTSNSPLHF.

The CDR3 DNA sequence: TGTGCCAGTAGTACAGGGTCTGGCTCACCCCTCCACTTT. It yields the protein CASSTGSGSPLHF. The chain carries TRBV19 and TRBJ1-6; possible D gene TRBD1, 5 bases. The CDR3 is made up of 13 amino acids. Per germline, CDR1 LNHDA and CDR2 SQIVND (reference sequence). The V end was cut by 4 bases, the J end by 10 bases, with 11 bases between.

J is TRBJ1-4 and V is TRBV6-2 or TRBV6-3, with D perhaps TRBD1 (6 bases). Trimming removed 4 bases from V and 8 bases from J, with 11 bases in between. CDR3 length equals 13 residues. CDR1 MNHEY and CDR2 SVGEGT come from the germline V gene. The CDR3, as DNA: TGTGCCAGCAGTTCAACAGGGCCCGAAAAACTGTTTTTT. It codes for CASSSTGPEKLFF.

The genes are TRBV28 and TRBJ2-7; 11 nucleotides line up with TRBD2. Germline V lookup: CDR1 MDHEN, CDR2 SYDVKM. This CDR3 comprises 12 residues. Trimming cost V 6 bases and J 9 bases; bases outside gene matches: 4. DNA of the CDR3: TGTGCCAGCAGCCTAGCGGGAGGAGTGCAGTACTTC. Encoded protein: CASSLAGGVQYF.

V usage is TRBV10-1 and J usage is TRBJ2-1; 9 bases match TRBD2. Germline V gene data show CDR1 as WNHNN and CDR2 as SYGVQD (reference sequence). This CDR3 is 15 amino acids long. The junction had 8 bases not matched to a gene; V was cut back by 2 bases and J by 9 bases. The CDR3 loop reads CASSEEVAGVAEQFF. As DNA, the CDR3 is TGCGCCAGCAGTGAGGAGGTAGCGGGAGTAGCTGAGCAGTTCTTC.

This sequence joins TRBV27 and TRBJ2-6; D is unresolved. This CDR3 has 14 residues. Germline CDR1 MNHEY, CDR2 SMNVEV (reference sequence). Trimming took 6 bases from V and 4 from J, leaving 10 bases between them. CDR3 sequence reads: CASSVLSGANVLTF. As DNA, the CDR3 is TGTGCCAGCAGCGTCCTATCAGGGGCCAACGTCCTGACTTTC.

The CDR3 DNA sequence: TGTGCCATCACCACCGGGACACCCAACTATGGCTACACCTTC. Translated: CAITTGTPNYGYTF. The chain links TRBV10-3 to TRBJ1-2, with D tentatively TRBD1 (6 bases). V dropped 7 bases and J dropped 2 bases, with 14 bases sitting between them. CDR1 and CDR2 (germline): ENHRY, SYGVKD. This CDR3 is 14 amino acids long.